The source of this TCR beta chain is a study of beta chain features in type 1 diabetes (dated by TCRdb to between 2017 and 2018). Looking at the study overall: Patients and healthy donors did not differ in mean age, gender distribution, total cell number or subset yield. Across all samples, approximately 100 million sorted cells were examined, and cell number per subset correlated strongly with RNA yield. The study compared the TCRB repertoires of sorted circulating CD4+ T cell subsets in recently diagnosed type 1 diabetes patients with those in matched healthy donors. Regulatory and stem cell-like memory subsets were obtained from only 8 patients and roughly 8 healthy donors, while naive and central memory subsets were obtained from all 28 donors.

Overall study results and their limits: In all four CD4+ subsets, TCRB CDR3 length was moderately but significantly shorter in type 1 diabetes patients. Patients with type 1 diabetes made fewer insertions and deleted more nucleotides at VDJ recombination sites, implying thymic rearrangement abnormalities. Naive, central memory and regulatory TCRB repertoires appeared more similar among patients than among healthy donors. Because cDNA was sequenced instead of genomic DNA, activated cells with high expression could be over-represented, although the groups did not differ in activation or CD3 levels. PCR might favor shorter templates, but patient and control samples were amplified and corrected together, so any skew would affect both groups equally. Because small numbers of individuals were included in the HLA sub-analyses, any influence of HLA type on TCRB rearrangement was left unresolved.

The High Capacity cDNA Reverse Transcription Kit was used to reverse transcribe all of the isolated RNA, meaning that expressed TCRB transcripts were what got sequenced. Deep immunoSEQ sequencing was applied to naive, central memory and regulatory T cell samples, giving an average of around 4 million total reads per sample. After sorted cells were lysed in RLT buffer, RNA was extracted with DNase-treated RNeasy Micro or Mini kits, with the choice depending on cell number. To prevent cross-contamination, each cell subset was processed individually, whereas patient and healthy donor samples were processed jointly. The immunoSEQ multiplex PCR was used to amplify TCRB sequences from cDNA, generating 87-bp fragments that spanned the CDR3 region. Sequencing of the amplicons was done on the Illumina HiSeq platform. The original pipeline was this. PCR bias was computationally corrected using synthetic template baselines, reads within Hamming distance 2 were collapsed, and singletons that could not be merged were discarded. Reads were aligned against IMGT so that V, D and J genes, CDR3 length and insertions or deletions at six rearrangement sites could be assigned. Clonotype counts were normalized to sorted cell number within each subset before computing true diversity and Gini coefficients with the tcR R package. The overlap coefficient, calculated on TCRB nucleotide sequences, was used to measure repertoire sharing. Out-of-frame TCRB sequences from naive cells were analyzed to stand in for the pre-selection repertoire. Held by TCRdb, this immuneACCESS table contains in-frame sequences only and omits some clones. Under half of the omission traces to an unresolved V gene where checked; the cause of the rest is unknown. The V and J calls and clone size were taken over from that table, and D and trimming were inferred from the DNA. The sample data list some 330,000 clones, and about 11% of these were observed just once. About 0.015% of the sample is taken by the ten largest.

A single peripheral blood draw of roughly 0.11 L on average was collected from each donor into heparinised tubes. Naive, central memory, regulatory and stem cell-like memory CD4+ T cells were sorted on a BD FACSAria II using a panel including CD45RO, CCR7, CD25, CD127, CD95 and CD27. Every sorted population had a purity above 95%. PBMCs were isolated right away by Lymphoprep density gradient centrifugation and were stained directly, without culture. So that batch effects would be minimized, each experiment stained and sorted samples in pairs, pairing one healthy donor with one patient. The trim is 5 bases for V and 7 bases for J, with a gap of 12 bases between the germline ends. Taken from cysteine to phenylalanine, the CDR3 has 13 residues. CDR3 DNA only is kept here, 39 bases in frame from base 1. The germline V gene (reference sequence) supplies CDR1 LNHDA and CDR2 SQIVND. As regards this clone: Its binding antigen is unknown. Per-nucleotide qualities are absent, and no much larger clonotype sits a single base away.

The sample taken for sequencing was naive CD4+ T cells from blood. The sample's cell subset or site label, in plain terms: true naive CD4+ T cells. The TCR comes from a woman aged 25 to 39 in good health. The chain employs TRBV19 and TRBJ2-4; possibly the D gene is TRBD2, per 7 matching bases. CDR3 loop: CASSGEGGNIQYF. The base sequence is TGTGCCAGTAGTGGAGAGGGGGGGAACATTCAGTACTTC.